This T cell receptor beta chain derives from a study of early stage breast cancer tumors. Study context: Each sample averaged approximately 10-fold read coverage.

Germline V gene data show CDR1 as SGHTS and CDR2 as YDEGEE. This CDR3 spans 14 amino acids. V shed 3 bases and J 13 bases; nucleotides not matched to a gene: 11. Blood replicates held 0.5 ug DNA, tumor or normal breast roughly 1.5 ug, two each. Assay: immunoSEQ multiplex PCR; the TCRdb copy retains only in-frame clones and omits some. The sample contains 12,000 to 15,000 clones, 65% to 85% of which appear only once. About this clone itself: Its antigen is undetermined.

Findings of the study overall: Tumors had approximately 2.5-fold higher T cell density than normal breast.

Often about 85-330 mg of normal breast tissue was needed for DNA. The rearrangement joins TRBV5-8 to TRBJ2-1, with TRBD2 identical over 9 bases. The clonotype was recovered from a person aged 30-39 years with breast cancer. Sequenced sample: normal breast tissue next to the tumor. The CDR3 region is CASSSTEASGEQFF. The CDR3 bases are TGTGCCAGCAGCTCAACCGAGGCTAGCGGGGAACAGTTCTTC.